This is a list of T cell receptor beta chains from one sample in a study of blood T cell repertoires in COVID-19. TCRdb's copy holds only in-frame clones and misses some; the assay was immunoSEQ multiplex PCR. The sample carries 50,000 to 80,000 clones, around 80% recorded once. Material for sequencing was peripheral blood. The receptor set was obtained from a human donor in a cohort sampled during active COVID-19. CDR3s include the opening cysteine and the closing phenylalanine or tryptophan. The D gene is left open where the match is weak. Only some rows state a clone size, as once, few, many or a class for expanded clones.

J	D	size	V	DNA	CDR3
TRBJ2-5	TRBD1	NA	TRBV7-2	TGTGCCAGCAGCCCGGGGACAGGGCGAGAGACCCAGTACTTC	CASSPGTGRETQYF
TRBJ1-1	NA	NA	TRBV6-5	TGTGCCAGCAGTCGGCACGCGGAGTCTGAAGCTTTCTTT	CASSRHAESEAFF
TRBJ2-5	TRBD2	few	TRBV7-2	TGTGCCAGCAGCACCCAGCGGGGGGGCGGTGAGACCCAGTACTTC	CASSTQRGGGETQYF
TRBJ2-2	TRBD1	few	TRBV7-3	TGTGCCAGCAGCACTGGACAGGGGTCCGGGGAGCTGTTTTTT	CASSTGQGSGELFF
TRBJ1-2	NA	NA	TRBV5-6	TGTGCCAGCAGCCCAGAAGGGAGGCCCTATGGCTACACCTTC	CASSPEGRPYGYTF
TRBJ2-7	NA	NA	TRBV4-1	TGCGCCAGCAGCCATGAGGGGGACCGCTCCTACGAGCAGTACTTC	CASSHEGDRSYEQYF
TRBJ1-2	TRBD1	NA	TRBV29-1	TGCAGCGTTGACCGAACAGGGGATGGCTACACCTTC	CSVDRTGDGYTF
TRBJ2-1	NA	NA	TRBV30	TGTGCCTGGAGTGTACCAAGGACAGGGAGGGTTGGGGAGGCTTGGTTCTTC	CAWSVPRTGRVGEAWFF
TRBJ2-2	NA	NA	TRBV21-1	TGTGCCAGCCCTATCGGGACAGCGAACACCGGGGAGCTGTTTTTT	CASPIGTANTGELFF
TRBJ1-4	NA	NA	TRBV4-1	TGCGCCAGCAGCCAAGTAATGGGCCTTGGTACCGAAAAACTGTTTTTT	CASSQVMGLGTEKLFF
TRBJ1-1	NA	NA	TRBV5-4	TGTGCCAGCAGACAGGGATCTATACTGAACACTGAAGCTTTCTTT	CASRQGSILNTEAFF
TRBJ1-1	NA	few	TRBV5-1	TGCGCCAGCAGCTTGGTTACAGGTACTAACACTGAAGCTTTCTTT	CASSLVTGTNTEAFF
TRBJ2-5	TRBD1	once	TRBV10-3	TGTGCCATCAGTGCGGTCGGACAGGGAGGTGGGGAGACCCAGTACTTC	CAISAVGQGGGETQYF
TRBJ1-2	TRBD1	NA	TRBV4-2	TGTGCCAGCAGCCAGGGTGGGACAGGTTTTAATGGCTACACCTTC	CASSQGGTGFNGYTF
TRBJ2-7	TRBD1	few	TRBV6-1	TGTGCCAGCAGGACAGGGGGCGGAAACGAGCAGTACTTC	CASRTGGGNEQYF
TRBJ1-5	TRBD1	NA	TRBV19	TGTGCGACCGGTCCGGGACAGGGGGTAAGGCCCCAGCATTTT	CATGPGQGVRPQHF
TRBJ1-6	NA	NA	TRBV5-1	TGCGCCAGCAGCTTGGACCAGGGGAATGATTCACCCCTCCACTTT	CASSLDQGNDSPLHF
TRBJ2-7	TRBD1	few	TRBV19	TGTGCCAGTAGTATAGATTTTGGGACAGGGACCAACTACGAGCAGTACTTC	CASSIDFGTGTNYEQYF
TRBJ1-5	NA	NA	TRBV5-1	TGCGCCAGCAGCTTAGACACCAATCAGCCCCAGCATTTT	CASSLDTNQPQHF
TRBJ1-1	TRBD1	NA	TRBV7-9	TGTGCCAGCAGCAATCCCCGGGGACAGGGGGAGGGGAACACTGAAGCTTTCTTT	CASSNPRGQGEGNTEAFF
TRBJ1-2	NA	NA	TRBV30	TGTGCCTGGACTTGGGGCGGAGACTATGGCTACACCTTC	CAWTWGGDYGYTF
TRBJ2-1	NA	NA	TRBV18	TGTGCCAGCTCACGTCCGGAGGGGCTCTCCTACAATGAGCAGTTCTTC	CASSRPEGLSYNEQFF
TRBJ2-3	TRBD2	once	TRBV5-4	TGTGCCAGCAGCTTGGAAGCGGGGGGGCGAACAGATACGCAGTATTTT	CASSLEAGGRTDTQYF
TRBJ2-1	TRBD2	once	TRBV5-4	TGTGCCAGCAGCTTAGCGGGGGACCCTTACAATGAGCAGTTCTTC	CASSLAGDPYNEQFF
TRBJ1-4	TRBD1	NA	TRBV19	TGTGCCAGTAGGATGACAGGGAATCGAGAAAAACTGTTTTTT	CASRMTGNREKLFF
TRBJ2-7	TRBD2	NA	TRBV5-1	TGCGCCAGCAGCTTGGTTGATAGCGGGACCTACGAGCAGTACTTC	CASSLVDSGTYEQYF
TRBJ2-1	NA	NA	TRBV3-1/TRBV3-2	TGTGCCAGCAGCCAAGAGCCCGGGACACAATACAATGAGCAGTTCTTC	CASSQEPGTQYNEQFF
TRBJ2-5	TRBD1	once	TRBV4-3	TGCGCCAGCAGCCAAGAATCGGGACAGGGGTGGACCCAGTACTTC	CASSQESGQGWTQYF
TRBJ2-3	TRBD1	NA	TRBV28	TGTGCCAGTGACAGGGGCACAGATACGCAGTATTTT	CASDRGTDTQYF
TRBJ1-5	TRBD1	NA	TRBV2	TGTGCCAGCAAAGGACAGGGGGCTCAGCCCCAGCATTTT	CASKGQGAQPQHF
TRBJ1-1	NA	NA	TRBV6-2/TRBV6-3	TGTGCCAGCAGTTACTCGAGTACCGGGTTCTCTGAAGCTTTCTTT	CASSYSSTGFSEAFF
TRBJ2-5	TRBD1	NA	TRBV11-2	TGTGCCAGCAGCCGGGACAGGGGGGAGACCCAGTACTTC	CASSRDRGETQYF
TRBJ2-4	TRBD1	NA	TRBV6-5	TGTGCCAGCAGGGAGGACAGGCTCGAAAACATTCAGTACTTC	CASREDRLENIQYF
TRBJ2-5	NA	once	TRBV5-4	TGTGCCAGCAGCAGGGACAAAGAGACCCAGTACTTC	CASSRDKETQYF
TRBJ2-7	NA	NA	TRBV5-8	TGTGCCAGCAGCTTGAAACTCAGGGCCTACGAGCAGTACTTC	CASSLKLRAYEQYF
TRBJ1-3	NA	NA	TRBV12-3/TRBV12-4	TGTGCCGGCGAGCAGGGCTCTGGAAACACCATATATTTT	CAGEQGSGNTIYF
TRBJ1-6	NA	NA	TRBV5-4	TGTGCCAGCAGCTTTCGCAGGGGCGACCTCCTTAGGACACCCCTCCACTTT	CASSFRRGDLLRTPLHF
TRBJ2-2	TRBD1	NA	TRBV15	TGTGCCACCAGCAGAGGGGACAGGTTCACCGGGGAGCTGTTTTTT	CATSRGDRFTGELFF
TRBJ2-2	NA	NA	TRBV19	TGTGCCAGTAGTATCTTAAGGGGGGGCACCGGGGAGCTGTTTTTT	CASSILRGGTGELFF
TRBJ2-2	TRBD2	NA	TRBV10-2	TGCGCCAGCAGTCGCTTGGGGCCGGGACTAGATAACACCGGGGAGCTGTTTTTT	CASSRLGPGLDNTGELFF
TRBJ2-2	NA	few	TRBV19	NA	CASSPGMSCFF
TRBJ1-1	NA	NA	TRBV15	TGTGCCACCAGCACAGGACAGACGAACACTGAAGCTTTCTTT	CATSTGQTNTEAFF
TRBJ2-1	NA	NA	TRBV18	TGTGCCAGCTCCCCCGACTACAACAATGAGCAGTTCTTC	CASSPDYNNEQFF
TRBJ1-6	NA	NA	TRBV28	TGTGCCAGCACCGCCGCAGGGGTTAGTTCACCCCTCCACTTT	CASTAAGVSSPLHF
TRBJ1-4	TRBD1	NA	TRBV28	TGTGCCAGCAGTCCCTCCGGGGTTAGGACAGGGAATGAAAAACTGTTTTTT	CASSPSGVRTGNEKLFF
TRBJ2-7	TRBD2	NA	TRBV10-3	TGTGCCATCAGTGAGATGGGACTAGGCTACGAGCAGTACTTC	CAISEMGLGYEQYF
TRBJ2-7	TRBD1	NA	TRBV5-4	TGTGCCAGCAGCTTGGGTAGGGGACAGGTAACCGAGCAGTACTTC	CASSLGRGQVTEQYF
TRBJ2-1	TRBD2	once	TRBV5-4	TGTGCCAGCAGCTTGCAGCGGGGGGGCTCCTACAATGAGCAGTTCTTC	CASSLQRGGSYNEQFF
TRBJ1-1	NA	few	TRBV2	TGTGCCAGCAGTGGTCTGGAAGCTTTCTTT	CASSGLEAFF